The 6 T cell receptor beta chains in this list originate from one sample, sequenced in a study of technical replicates of blood from several donors. Profiling relied on immunoSEQ multiplex PCR, and the TCRdb table lists in-frame clones only, not all of them. The table lists 60,000 to 85,000 clones, around 94% of them singletons. Sequences were obtained from T cells isolated from PBMCs. The receptors shown here come from a human donor in good health.

The genes are TRBV18 and TRBJ2-2; 8 nucleotides agree with TRBD2. Trimming at V came to 2 bases and at J to 4 bases, leaving 9 bases not matched to a gene. CDR1 is KGHSH, CDR2 LQKENI, per germline. The CDR3 loop spans 17 amino acids. The CDR3 DNA is TGTGCCAGCTCACCAACGGATCAGCGGGAGAGCACCGGGGAGCTGTTTTTT. Protein: CASSPTDQRESTGELFF.

The CDR3 bases are TGTGCCAGCAGCCCCGGGACTTGGGGAAGGGATGGCTACACCTTC. Translated: CASSPGTWGRDGYTF. The V and J genes are TRBV11-2 and TRBJ1-2, with D perhaps TRBD1 (5 bases). Germline assignment: CDR1 SGHAT and CDR2 FQNNGV. The CDR3 length is 15 residues. The V end lost 5 bases, the J end lost 6 bases, and 19 bases lay between the germline ends. Full variable domain (missing parts from reference TRBV11-2 and TRBJ1-2): EAGVAQSPRYKIIEKRQSVAFWCNPISGHATLYWYQQILGQGPKLLIQFQNNGVVDDSQLPKDRFSAERLKGVDSTLKIQPAKLEDSAVYLCASSPGTWGRDGYTFGSGTRLTVV.

The rearrangement uses TRBV29-1 and TRBJ2-3; D gene uncertain. The CDR3 sequence is 12 residues long. Germline V gene lookup returns CDR1 SQVTM and CDR2 ANQGSEA. V was shortened by 4 bases and J by 2 bases, with 7 bases between the two germline ends. The DNA for the CDR3 is TGCAGCGTTGGACTCTCCACAGATACGCAGTATTTT. It is translated as CSVGLSTDTQYF.

To note about this clone: One end of the junction is discordant with germline, which a read error may explain. V gene TRBV11-1 combines with J gene TRBJ2-7; possibly TRBD2 for D (5 bases). CDR1 and CDR2 (germline): SGHAT, FQDESV (reference sequence). This CDR3 contains 14 residues. The chain's CDR3 is CASSLAPIGIEQYF. In DNA form, the CDR3 reads TGTGCCAGCAGCCTAGCCCCAATCGGGATCGAGCAGTACTTC.

The chain has TRBV9 and TRBJ2-2; the D gene is possibly TRBD1 (6 bases). Looked up from germline, CDR1 is SGDLS and CDR2 is YYNGEE. The CDR3 length is 15 residues. V was shortened by 4 bases and J by 7 bases, with 17 bases between the two germline ends. CDR3 bases: TGTGCCAGCAGCAACCGATGGGGGCCGGACGGGGAGCTGTTTTTT. Translating gives CASSNRWGPDGELFF.

The rearrangement uses TRBV29-1 and TRBJ1-2; D remains unclear. The CDR3 is 13 residues long. CDR1 and CDR2 from the germline V gene are SQVTM and ANQGSEA. V dropped 2 bases and J dropped 2 bases, with 9 bases sitting between them. CDR3 sequence: CSVENEANYGYTF. The CDR3 bases are TGCAGCGTTGAAAATGAAGCGAACTATGGCTACACCTTC.